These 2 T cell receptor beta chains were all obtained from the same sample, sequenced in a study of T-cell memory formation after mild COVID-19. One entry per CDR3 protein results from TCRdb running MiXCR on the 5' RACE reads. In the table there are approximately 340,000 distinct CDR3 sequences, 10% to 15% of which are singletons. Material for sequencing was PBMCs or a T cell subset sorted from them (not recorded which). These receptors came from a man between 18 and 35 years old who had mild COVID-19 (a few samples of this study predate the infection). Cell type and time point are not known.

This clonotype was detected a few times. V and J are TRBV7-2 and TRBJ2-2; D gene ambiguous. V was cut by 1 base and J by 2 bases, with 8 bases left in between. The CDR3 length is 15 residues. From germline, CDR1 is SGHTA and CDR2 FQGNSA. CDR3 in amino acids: CASSLVGPNTGELFF. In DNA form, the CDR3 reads TGTGCCAGCAGCTTAGTCGGCCCTAACACCGGGGAGCTGTTTTTT.

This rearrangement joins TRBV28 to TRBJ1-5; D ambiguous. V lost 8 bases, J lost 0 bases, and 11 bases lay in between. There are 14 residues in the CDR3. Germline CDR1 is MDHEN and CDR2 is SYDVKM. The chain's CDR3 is CASGLLSSNQPQHF. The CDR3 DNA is TGTGCCAGCGGACTCCTGAGTAGCAATCAGCCCCAGCATTTT. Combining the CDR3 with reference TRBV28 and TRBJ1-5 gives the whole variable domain DVKVTQSSRYLVKRTGEKVFLECVQDMDHENMFWYRQDPGLGLRLIYFSYDVKMKEKGDIPEGYSVSREKKERFSLILESASTNQTSMYLCASGLLSSNQPQHFGDGTRLSIL.